This T cell receptor beta chain emerged from a study of CD8 T cells in ankylosing spondylitis. There are 14 residues in the CDR3. Germline V gene lookup returns CDR1 DFQATT and CDR2 SNEGSKA (reference sequence). J was trimmed by 4 bases and V by 6 bases; bases with no gene match: 6. The TCR beta libraries were generated through quantitative 5'-RACE incorporating molecular barcodes. TCRdb independently ran MiXCR on the 5' RACE reads; one entry per CDR3 protein. The sample consists of some 200,000 distinct CDR3 sequences, about 13% of them appearing once. About this clonotype: No antigen is known for it.

Findings and caveats of the study: Before this, some motif variants had been reported in reactive arthritis synovial fluid and blood. A motif in TCR beta, a set of eight or nine highly homologous variants, appeared characteristic of ankylosing spondylitis blood.

This chain uses TRBV20-1 with TRBJ2-1, with 10 positions matching TRBD2. This TCR was recovered from a male donor with ankylosing spondylitis or in good health (not recorded which). The sequenced sample was blood, either unsorted or a sorted T cell fraction (not recorded which). Here the CDR3 reads CSARSGRRYNEQFF. In DNA, the CDR3 is TGCAGTGCCCGTAGCGGGAGGAGGTACAATGAGCAGTTCTTC.